These 22 T cell receptor beta chains share one sample of origin, sequenced in a study of a mutant IDH1 vaccine in newly diagnosed glioma (dated by TCRdb to the early 2020s). The sample's time point label is to be understood as: week 5, during vaccination. Every vaccine dose consisted of 300 ug of a 20-mer mutant IDH1 peptide in Montanide, administered subcutaneously together with topical imiquimod. Library method: the immunoSEQ multiplex PCR assay. TCRdb took over this immuneACCESS table, retaining in-frame rearrangements with V and J assigned. Such tables are incomplete; in checked studies, under half of the missing clones stem from an unresolved V gene, and the remainder is unexplained. The sample profile shows around 56,000 clones; less than 85% of them were found once. Of the sample, 3% to 3.5% is held by the ten largest clones. Antigen specificity for these receptors is unknown. The specimen comprised PBMCs, sampled from a glioma patient whose treatment included an IDH1 peptide vaccine. All receptors derive from a woman younger than 35 with glioma. Some clones in this sample may be carry-over from other donors' samples.

This chain connects TRBV7-8 to TRBJ2-4; 7 nucleotides agree with TRBD1. The CDR3 has 16 residues. V gave up 1 base and J gave up 1 base; unmatched junction bases: 4. The germline CDR1 and CDR2 sequences are SGHVS and FQNEAQ. The CDR3 reads CASSLGQGFAKNIQYF. The CDR3 DNA follows: TGTGCCAGCAGCTTAGGACAGGGCTTTGCCAAAAACATTCAGTACTTC.

This clone was counted between two and nine times. The CDR3 DNA is TGTGCCAGCAGTGAAGCAATGGGACAGGGTAACGAAAAACTGTTTTTT. It encodes CASSEAMGQGNEKLFF. The V and J genes are TRBV6-1 and TRBJ1-4; 9 bases align to TRBD1. The length of the CDR3 is 16 residues. Germline V gene data show CDR1 as MNHNS and CDR2 as SASEGT. With 0 bases clipped from V and 8 bases from J, the junction kept 7 bases outside the gene matches.

A few counts support this clone. V is TRBV7-9 and J is TRBJ1-5; D gene uncertain. This CDR3 contains 11 residues. V dropped 1 base and J dropped 15 bases, with 10 bases sitting between them. The V gene's germline CDR1 is SEHNR and CDR2 FQNEAQ (reference sequence). CDR3 sequence (DNA): TGTGCCAGCAGCTTAGGCCAGAAAGTGCATTTT. This encodes CASSLGQKVHF.

V is TRBV29-1 and J is TRBJ1-4; D remains ambiguous. V was clipped by 7 bases and J by 7 bases, with 13 bases between them. Germline CDR1 is SQVTM and CDR2 is ANQGSEA. The CDR3 has 12 amino acids. The CDR3: CSASRGVEKLFF. The CDR3, as DNA: TGCAGCGCATCCCGCGGGGTTGAAAAACTGTTTTTT.

The chain uses TRBV6-5 and TRBJ2-5; D unclear. CDR3 length: 13 amino acids. Trimming left V 5 bases short and J 2 bases short, with 9 bases between. Germline V CDR1 and CDR2: MNHEY, SVGAGI. This CDR3 is CASSLTQQETQYF. CDR3 nucleotides: TGTGCCAGCAGTCTGACACAACAAGAGACCCAGTACTTC.

This clone was detected once. V gene TRBV21-1 combines with J gene TRBJ2-5; TRBD1, as called in the table, went unchecked against the DNA. TRBV21-1 is a pseudogene. The CDR3 loop spans 14 amino acids. The CDR3 sequence is CASSKCQGQETQYF. The CDR3 nucleotides are TGTGCCAGCAGCAAATGCCAGGGGCAAGAGACCCAGTACTTC.

The gene calls are TRBV28 and TRBJ2-1, with 9 bases that match TRBD1. V trimming: 2 bases; J trimming: 10 bases; junction bases outside the gene matches: 6. Germline values: CDR1 MDHEN, CDR2 SYDVKM. The CDR3 is 14 residues long. CDR3 amino acids: CASSLTGGAGEQFF. In nucleotides, the CDR3 is TGTGCCAGCAGTTTAACAGGGGGCGCGGGGGAGCAGTTCTTC.

The rearrangement joins TRBV7-2 to TRBJ1-1; maybe TRBD1 (6 bases). CDR3 length: 15 residues. Trimming shortened V by 1 base and J by 5 bases, and 14 bases separated the two germline ends. Germline V gene lookup returns CDR1 SGHTA and CDR2 FQGNSA. DNA of the CDR3: TGTGCCAGCAGCTTAGTAAACAGGGTCTTGACTGAAGCTTTCTTT. Translation: CASSLVNRVLTEAFF.

The chain combines TRBV10-1 with TRBJ2-3, with 11 bases that match TRBD2. This CDR3 spans 16 amino acids. Germline CDR1 reads WNHNN; CDR2 reads SYGVQD (reference sequence). The junction had 10 bases not matched to a gene; V was cut back by 3 bases and J by 8 bases. CDR3: CASSESSSGRRVTQYF. CDR3 DNA sequence: TGCGCCAGCAGTGAATCTTCTAGCGGGAGGCGTGTTACGCAGTATTTT.

This chain connects TRBV11-2 to TRBJ2-5, with D unresolved. Germline CDR1 reads SGHAT; CDR2 reads FQNNGV. This CDR3 is built from 13 residues. Trimming pared 5 bases from V and 5 bases from J, leaving 12 bases between. CDR3 in amino acids: CASSTTIWETQYF. CDR3 bases: TGTGCCAGCAGCACCACCATCTGGGAGACCCAGTACTTC.

The CDR3 bases are TGTGCCAGCAGCCAAGGAATTCCCGGGACAGGGGGTAGGAACACTGAAGCTTTCTTT. Translated: CASSQGIPGTGGRNTEAFF. The chain recombines TRBV4-2 with TRBJ1-1, with TRBD1 matching 11 bases. The germline CDR1 and CDR2 sequences are LGHNA and YNFKEQ. V shed 1 base and J 1 base; nucleotides not matched to a gene: 11. The CDR3 has 19 amino acids.

The rearrangement uses TRBV7-2 and TRBJ2-3, with D uncertain. Germline V gene data show CDR1 as SGHTA and CDR2 as FQGNSA. Trimming shortened V by 1 base and J by 7 bases, and 9 bases separated the two germline ends. The CDR3 spans 13 residues. CDR3 DNA: TGTGCCAGCAGCTTAGAGACGCAGAATACGCAGTATTTT. Translating it yields CASSLETQNTQYF.

This clone occurred a few times. V and J are TRBV7-2 and TRBJ2-7; possibly TRBD1 or TRBD2 for D (5 bases each). The CDR3 consists of 11 residues. The V end was cut by 6 bases, the J end by 5 bases, with 8 bases between. In germline, CDR1 is SGHTA, CDR2 FQGNSA. CDR3 DNA sequence: TGTGCCAGCAGTCGAGGGGACGAGCAGTACTTC. It yields the protein CASSRGDEQYF. Using reference TRBV7-2 and TRBJ2-7 for the parts outside the CDR3, the full variable domain is GAGVSQSPSNKVTEKGKDVELRCDPISGHTALYWYRQSLGQGLEFLIYFQGNSAPDKSGLPSDRFSAERTGGSVSTLTIQRTQQEDSAVYLCASSRGDEQYFGPGTRLTVT.

This chain links TRBV27 with TRBJ1-5; D is ambiguous. The CDR3 extends over 14 amino acids. With 6 bases removed from V and 3 bases from J, the gap between germline ends came to 12 bases. In germline, CDR1 is MNHEY, CDR2 SMNVEV (reference sequence). The CDR3 loop is CASSPGSHNQPQHF. The CDR3 nucleotides read TGTGCCAGCAGCCCGGGATCTCACAATCAGCCCCAGCATTTT.

This sequence joins TRBV4-3 and TRBJ1-2; D unclear. The CDR3 consists of 14 residues. V was trimmed by 0 bases and J by 0 bases, leaving 5 bases between them. Germline assignment: CDR1 LGHNA and CDR2 YSLEER. The CDR3 spells CASSQDGANYGYTF. In DNA, the CDR3 is TGCGCCAGCAGCCAAGACGGAGCTAACTATGGCTACACCTTC.

J is TRBJ2-3 and V is TRBV7-2, with D possibly being TRBD2 (5 bases). The length of the CDR3 is 13 residues. CDR1 is SGHTA, CDR2 FQGNSA, per germline. V lost 1 base to trimming and J lost 6 bases, with 8 bases between them. CDR3 sequence (DNA): TGTGCCAGCAGCTTAGACAGCGGCGATACGCAGTATTTT. Translated: CASSLDSGDTQYF.

This clone has a single count. The V call is TRBV7-9, the J call TRBJ2-4; the D gene is possibly TRBD2 (6 bases). CDR1 SEHNR and CDR2 FQNEAQ come from the germline V gene (reference sequence). V was pared by 2 bases and J by 4 bases, with 15 bases between. This CDR3 has 16 residues. The CDR3 coding sequence is TGTGCCAGCAGCTTACTTGCGGGAAGCGTTAAAAACATTCAGTACTTC. Protein product: CASSLLAGSVKNIQYF.

The rearrangement joins TRBV6-1 to TRBJ1-2, with a possible D match to TRBD1 (5 bases). The CDR3 length is 12 residues. Trimming removed 5 bases at V and 6 bases at J, with 10 bases between. Germline V CDR1 and CDR2: MNHNS, SASEGT. The CDR3, as DNA: TGTGCCAGCAGTCAGGGTAGGGATGGCTACACCTTC. This sequence encodes CASSQGRDGYTF.

This chain joins TRBV5-1 and TRBJ2-7; D ambiguous. The length of the CDR3 is 13 residues. CDR1 is SGHRS and CDR2 is YFSETQ in the germline V gene. The ends were cut back, 7 bases at V and 0 bases at J, with 11 bases in the middle. The CDR3 loop reads CASAPNYSYEQYF. In DNA, the CDR3 is TGCGCCAGCGCTCCTAACTACTCCTACGAGCAGTACTTC.

This chain links TRBV9 with TRBJ2-1; no definite D call. Trimming cost V 7 bases and J 10 bases, with 6 bases left between them. Germline CDR1 SGDLS, CDR2 YYNGEE. This CDR3 comprises 9 residues. The CDR3 loop is CASGREQFF. Here the CDR3 DNA reads TGTGCCAGCGGCCGGGAGCAGTTCTTC.

This chain connects TRBV28 to TRBJ1-2; 8 nucleotides agree with TRBD1. Germline values: CDR1 MDHEN, CDR2 SYDVKM. The CDR3 has 14 amino acids. The V segment lost 7 bases and the J segment 3 bases; nucleotides outside the gene matches: 7. The CDR3 reads CASTGQGPYYGYTF. The CDR3, as DNA: TGTGCCAGCACTGGACAGGGACCTTACTATGGCTACACCTTC.

A few counts support this clone. The chain employs TRBV20-1 and TRBJ2-1; D is uncertain. Trimming pared 2 bases from V and 8 bases from J, leaving 7 bases between. Per the germline V gene, CDR1 is DFQATT and CDR2 is SNEGSKA (reference sequence). This CDR3 spans 11 amino acids. The CDR3 bases are TGCAGTGCTAGACCGATGGATGAGCAGTTCTTC. Translated, it gives CSARPMDEQFF.